This paragraph reports one T cell receptor beta chain. There is no known antigen for this receptor. Per-nucleotide qualities are absent, and no much larger clonotype sits a single base away. This entry is derived from a study of metastatic and nonmetastatic thyroid tumors (dated by TCRdb to 2020 to 2022). At the level of the whole study: Repertoires from peripheral blood and from tumor or nodule tissue samples of malignant and benign thyroid patients were compared. Broader findings and caveats from the paper: In both blood and tumor samples, malignant tumors were reported to have significantly higher TCR beta diversity than benign nodules.

The method was PCR. These reads were obtained on an Illumina HiSeq 4000. High-throughput sequencing was used to profile the TCR beta-chain CDR3 region of each patient. Per the authors' processing: Drawing on CDR3 differences between clinicopathological groups, the researchers built a classifier meant to tell apart patients with distant-metastatic papillary thyroid cancer. Repertoire diversity was assessed with the Shannon index, and tumor-blood repertoire similarity with the Morisita-Horn index. TCRdb cleaned the public reads at Q25 with fastp, built clones with MiXCR and kept in-frame beta chains. These V and J calls rely on TCRdb rather than the paper's analysis. A total of roughly 59,000 clones appear in this sample, around 15% of them only once. Jointly, the top ten make up about a tenth of the sample. Reading from cysteine to phenylalanine, the CDR3 counts 14 amino acids. The kept DNA is CDR3 alone, 42 bases in frame from the first base. CDR1 and CDR2 are read off the germline V gene (reference sequence) as DFQATT and SNEGSKA. The germline V and J ends show losses of 1 base and 10 bases respectively, and no gene match explains 6 bases of the junction.

No treatment had been received by any patient before thyroid surgery. Patient clinical samples collected from the early 2010s to the late 2010s were retrospectively analysed using T-cell receptor beta sequencing. Specimen: blood. This TCR derives from a male donor with papillary thyroid cancer or a benign thyroid nodule (not recorded which). Some clones in this sample may be carry-over from other donors' samples. Recombination joined TRBV20-1 with TRBJ2-1; TRBD2 lines up with 11 middle nucleotides. The CDR3: CSARGLAGHGEQFF. The DNA sequence reads TGCAGTGCTAGAGGACTAGCGGGGCATGGAGAGCAGTTCTTC.